Presented here are 29 T cell receptor beta chains from one specimen sequenced in a study of blood T cell repertoires in COVID-19. The data were produced by immunoSEQ multiplex PCR, yet TCRdb's version contains in-frame clones alone and is incomplete. The sample lists tens of thousands of clones; under 90% were seen once. The sequenced material came from peripheral blood. The receptors here all came from a human donor in a cohort sampled during active COVID-19.

In its sample, this clone was seen once. V usage is TRBV6-1 and J usage is TRBJ1-2; 9 nucleotides align to TRBD1. The CDR3 contains 13 residues. V shed 3 bases and J 4 bases; nucleotides not matched to a gene: 0. Germline V CDR1 and CDR2: MNHNS, SASEGT. The CDR3 DNA reads TGTGCCAGCAGTGAGGACAGGGGCTATGGCTACACCTTC. Amino acid sequence: CASSEDRGYGYTF.

This chain connects TRBV6-5 to TRBJ1-1; tentative D call: TRBD1 (6 bases). The CDR3 spans 13 residues. Germline loops: CDR1 MNHEY, CDR2 SVGAGI. The V end was cut by 5 bases, the J end by 3 bases, with 10 bases between. The CDR3 here is CASSLTGYTEAFF. The CDR3, as DNA: TGTGCCAGCAGTCTCACAGGGTACACTGAAGCTTTCTTT.

The gene calls are TRBV5-1 and TRBJ2-1; 12 nucleotides line up with TRBD2. Germline V CDR1 and CDR2: SGHRS, YFSETQ. This CDR3 is 15 amino acids long. V lost 0 bases, J lost 8 bases, and 3 bases stayed unmatched. This chain's CDR3 is CASSLGTSGAHEQFF. CDR3 bases: TGCGCCAGCAGCTTGGGGACTAGCGGGGCCCATGAGCAGTTCTTC.

The chain is built from TRBV6-2 or TRBV6-3 and TRBJ1-1; D might be TRBD1 (5 bases). CDR3 length equals 13 residues. Trimming pared 2 bases from V and 1 base from J, leaving 5 bases between. Per germline, CDR1 MNHEY and CDR2 SVGEGT. In nucleotides, the CDR3 is TGTGCCAGCAGTTACGGACAGAACACTGAAGCTTTCTTT. Its protein is CASSYGQNTEAFF.

This clone has only one observation. The chain recombines TRBV28 with TRBJ2-7; 12 nucleotides line up with TRBD1. The CDR3 totals 15 residues. The V gene's germline CDR1 is MDHEN and CDR2 SYDVKM. Trimming at V came to 6 bases and at J to 1 base, leaving 4 bases not matched to a gene. The CDR3 protein is CASRRGQGASYEQYV. CDR3 nucleotide sequence: TGTGCCAGCAGGAGGGGACAGGGGGCGTCCTACGAGCAGTACGTC.

This clone was observed a few times. The V gene is TRBV4-3, the J gene TRBJ1-2; no reliable D call. This CDR3 is built from 16 residues. V dropped 2 bases and J dropped 4 bases, with 17 bases sitting between them. Germline V lookup: CDR1 LGHNA, CDR2 YSLEER. CDR3: CASSQNPRRGSYGYTF. CDR3 bases: TGCGCCAGCAGCCAAAACCCTCGTCGGGGAAGCTATGGCTACACCTTC.

The V gene is TRBV11-2, the J gene TRBJ1-1; 7 bases are shared with TRBD1. The germline gives CDR1 SGHAT, CDR2 FQNNGV. V shed 4 bases, J shed 0 bases, and the junction held 5 bases outside the gene matches. This CDR3 contains 15 residues. Here the CDR3 DNA reads TGTGCCAGCAGCTCGCTCAGGGGGATGAACACTGAAGCTTTCTTT. This encodes CASSSLRGMNTEAFF.

This clone was seen only once. The chain couples TRBV7-9 to TRBJ2-2; the D is unclear. Germline V CDR1 and CDR2: SEHNR, FQNEAQ (reference sequence). The V gene lost 3 bases and the J gene lost 1 base, with 12 bases spanning the gap. The CDR3 is 16 residues long. The CDR3 DNA reads as TGTGCCAGCAGCTTTCAGTCAAACCGGAACACCGGGGAGCTGTTTTTT. Translated: CASSFQSNRNTGELFF.

This clone was counted between two and nine times. As DNA, the CDR3 is TGTGCCAGCAGCTTAGTCGGCGGGGGGGCCCCAGAGACCCAGTACTTC. Its protein is CASSLVGGGAPETQYF. The chain employs TRBV7-2 and TRBJ2-5; 9 positions agree with TRBD2. The CDR3 loop spans 16 amino acids. The ends lost 1 base at V and 4 bases at J; junction bases unmatched: 7. Per the germline V gene, CDR1 is SGHTA and CDR2 is FQGNSA.

The chain carries TRBV6-1 and TRBJ2-1, with D possibly being TRBD1 (5 bases). CDR3 length: 16 residues. Germline V CDR1 and CDR2: MNHNS, SASEGT. Trimming stripped 4 bases from V and 1 base from J, with 14 bases between. The DNA for the CDR3 is TGTGCCAGCAGTGGCCAGACAGAAACTTCCTACAATGAGCAGTTCTTC. Its translation is CASSGQTETSYNEQFF.

The rearrangement joins TRBV18 to TRBJ2-3; TRBD1 matches at 7 bases. The germline gives CDR1 KGHSH, CDR2 LQKENI. The CDR3 has 16 amino acids. With V trimmed by 3 bases and J by 0 bases, 6 bases remained unmatched. The CDR3 protein is CASSPAGTASTDTQYF. The DNA of the CDR3 is TGTGCCAGCTCACCGGCCGGGACAGCTAGCACAGATACGCAGTATTTT. Variable domain in full (rest from reference TRBV18 and TRBJ2-3): NAGVMQNPRHLVRRRGQEARLRCSPMKGHSHVYWYRQLPEEGLKFMVYLQKENIIDESGMPKERFSAEFPKEGPSILRIQQVVRGDSAAYFCASSPAGTASTDTQYFGPGTRLTVL.

The chain couples TRBV2 to TRBJ1-4; a possible D gene is TRBD1 (5 bases). The ends were cut back, 4 bases at V and 0 bases at J, with 9 bases in the middle. This CDR3 region has 15 residues. Per the germline V gene, CDR1 is SNHLY and CDR2 is FYNNEI. For the CDR3, the DNA is TGTGCCAGCAGTGCGGACACCTCAACTAATGAAAAACTGTTTTTT. This sequence encodes CASSADTSTNEKLFF.

The chain couples TRBV7-8 to TRBJ2-1; unclear D gene. V was clipped by 1 base and J by 6 bases, with 10 bases between them. In germline, CDR1 is SGHVS, CDR2 FQNEAQ. This CDR3 spans 14 amino acids. The CDR3: CASSLDSYFNEQFF. The CDR3 bases are TGTGCCAGCAGCTTAGATAGTTACTTCAATGAGCAGTTCTTC.

About this clone: Other DNA sequences in the same sample also yield this CDR3. V usage is TRBV15 and J usage is TRBJ2-7; TRBD1 agrees at 12 bases. The CDR3 length is 13 residues. V lost 5 bases to trimming and J lost 7 bases; unmatched junction nucleotides: 3. CDR1 LNHNV and CDR2 YYDKDF come from the germline V gene (reference sequence). For the CDR3, the DNA is TGTGCCACCAGCCGGGACAGGGGGCGGGAGCAGTACTTC. Its translation: CATSRDRGREQYF. The variable domain in full, completed from reference TRBV15 and TRBJ2-7, reads DAMVIQNPRYQVTQFGKPVTLSCSQTLNHNVMYWYQQKSSQAPKLLFHYYDKDFNNEADTPDNFQSRRPNTSFCFLDIRSPGLGDTAMYLCATSRDRGREQYFGPGTRLTVT.

V is TRBV6-5 and J is TRBJ1-6, with a possible D match to TRBD1 (6 bases). In germline, CDR1 is MNHEY, CDR2 SVGAGI. The length of the CDR3 is 16 residues. The V gene lost 3 bases and the J gene lost 6 bases, with 15 bases spanning the gap. The CDR3 spells CASSYGPGQVNSPLHF. The CDR3, as DNA: TGTGCCAGCAGTTATGGACCGGGACAAGTTAATTCACCCCTCCACTTT.

The chain couples TRBV9 to TRBJ2-1; 8 bases match TRBD2. Trimming at V came to 2 bases and at J to 4 bases, leaving 5 bases not matched to a gene. The CDR3 length is 15 residues. CDR1 and CDR2 (germline): SGDLS, YYNGEE. Here the CDR3 reads CASSVSGVDYNEQFF. The DNA of the CDR3 is TGTGCCAGCAGCGTTAGCGGGGTGGATTACAATGAGCAGTTCTTC.

The chain couples TRBV7-8 to TRBJ2-3; 14 bases match TRBD2. Germline assignment: CDR1 SGHVS and CDR2 FQNEAQ. J lost 4 bases, V lost 3 bases, and 3 bases had no gene match. The CDR3 is 16 amino acids. The CDR3 protein is CASSFLGLAGADTQYF. The CDR3 DNA follows: TGTGCCAGCAGCTTTTTGGGACTAGCGGGGGCAGATACGCAGTATTTT.

This clone was observed a single time. V usage is TRBV5-1 and J usage is TRBJ1-2, with D unclear. V lost 4 bases to trimming and J lost 4 bases, with 14 bases between them. Germline V gene sequence: CDR1 SGHRS, CDR2 YFSETQ. CDR3 length: 14 amino acids. The CDR3: CASSPSGGSYGYTF. The CDR3 coding sequence is TGCGCCAGCAGCCCCTCGGGTGGTAGCTATGGCTACACCTTC.

J is TRBJ1-1 and V is TRBV10-3; D is uncertain. Germline V CDR1 and CDR2: ENHRY, SYGVKD. The CDR3 extends over 17 amino acids. V lost 4 bases to trimming and J lost 7 bases, with 25 bases between them. This CDR3 reads CAISVGWKGRGRGEAFF. DNA of the CDR3: TGTGCCATCAGTGTTGGTTGGAAAGGGCGAGGACGGGGTGAAGCTTTCTTT.

The V call is TRBV4-1, the J call TRBJ1-1; no clear D. The germline V gene has CDR1 MGHRA and CDR2 YSYEKL. CDR3 length: 14 residues. The V gene lost 5 bases and the J gene lost 0 bases, with 10 bases spanning the gap. CDR3: CASSSLTVNTEAFF. The CDR3 region has the DNA TGCGCCAGCAGCTCGCTCACGGTGAACACTGAAGCTTTCTTT.

The chain has TRBV2 and TRBJ2-3, with 9 nucleotides matching TRBD2. Germline values: CDR1 SNHLY, CDR2 FYNNEI. V lost 6 bases to trimming and J lost 3 bases; unmatched junction nucleotides: 16. The length of the CDR3 is 18 residues. This CDR3 reads CASRLLAGGPQETDTQYF. The CDR3, as DNA: TGTGCCAGCAGGCTTTTGGCGGGGGGGCCTCAAGAAACAGATACGCAGTATTTT.

In its sample, this clone was seen once. The V gene is TRBV7-8, the J gene TRBJ2-3; TRBD1 aligns across 8 bases. Germline trimming cut 5 bases from V and 3 bases from J; bases unmatched to any gene: 7. Per the germline V gene, CDR1 is SGHVS and CDR2 is FQNEAQ. The CDR3 spans 15 residues. CDR3 region: CASSPRGQGTDTQYF. The DNA of the CDR3 is TGTGCCAGCAGCCCCAGGGGGCAGGGTACAGATACGCAGTATTTT.

This clone is medium-sized (0.01 to 0.1%) by share. The chain is built from TRBV6-2 or TRBV6-3 and TRBJ2-3, with 9 bases identical to TRBD2. The V and J ends lost 4 bases and 2 bases, in that order; junction bases with no gene match: 4. This CDR3 spans 15 amino acids. CDR1 is MNHEY and CDR2 is SVGEGT in the germline V gene. The CDR3 DNA follows: TGTGCCAGCAGTTTGCAGCGGGGGGTCACAGATACGCAGTATTTT. It yields the protein CASSLQRGVTDTQYF.

This clone has just a few counts. This chain links TRBV6-6 with TRBJ1-4, with 8 bases aligning to TRBD1. This CDR3 contains 15 residues. Germline CDR1 reads MNHNY; CDR2 reads SVGAGI (reference sequence). V shed 5 bases and J 4 bases; nucleotides not matched to a gene: 6. The chain's CDR3 is CASSVYRGGNEKLFF. The CDR3 DNA follows: TGTGCCAGCAGTGTATACAGGGGGGGTAATGAAAAACTGTTTTTT.

This sequence joins TRBV7-2 and TRBJ2-7, with 8 positions matching TRBD2. This CDR3 is built from 13 residues. Per germline, CDR1 SGHTA and CDR2 FQGNSA. Trimming removed 4 bases from V and 4 bases from J; junction bases left unmatched: 3. CDR3 DNA: TGTGCCAGCAGCTCAGAGCGGGGGTACGAGCAGTACTTC. This encodes CASSSERGYEQYF.

The chain recombines TRBV7-8 with TRBJ1-6; TRBD1 matches 7 bases. Germline CDR1 is SGHVS and CDR2 is FQNEAQ. There are 19 residues in the CDR3. V shed 5 bases, J shed 1 base, and the junction held 14 bases outside the gene matches. CDR3 nucleotide sequence: TGTGCCAGCAGCACCGACCAGGGGGGCGAGGGGTCCTATAATTCACCCCTCCACTTT. This sequence encodes CASSTDQGGEGSYNSPLHF.

In its sample, this clone was seen a few times. The chain uses TRBV7-2 and TRBJ2-7; 8 bases line up with TRBD2. The CDR3 loop spans 14 amino acids. Germline V lookup: CDR1 SGHTA, CDR2 FQGNSA. V trimming: 5 bases; J trimming: 5 bases; junction bases outside the gene matches: 8. Here the CDR3 reads CASSPTGTRHEQYF. The CDR3 nucleotides are TGTGCCAGCAGCCCGACCGGGACTAGACACGAGCAGTACTTC.

This sequence joins TRBV28 and TRBJ1-4; possible D gene TRBD1, 5 bases. CDR3 length: 15 residues. Germline CDR1 is MDHEN and CDR2 is SYDVKM. Trimming removed 3 bases from V and 12 bases from J, with 20 bases in between. The CDR3 region is CASSFGGLRYGELFF. The DNA of the CDR3 is TGTGCCAGCAGTTTTGGGGGACTCCGATACGGGGAACTGTTTTTT.

This clone has only a few counts. The V and J genes are TRBV6-5 and TRBJ1-6; D is uncertain. V dropped 8 bases and J dropped 6 bases, with 14 bases sitting between them. Germline CDR1 reads MNHEY; CDR2 reads SVGAGI. This CDR3 has 14 amino acids. CDR3 bases: TGTGCCAGCCCCGCAGGAGGGCGTAATTCACCCCTCCACTTT. Translation: CASPAGGRNSPLHF.